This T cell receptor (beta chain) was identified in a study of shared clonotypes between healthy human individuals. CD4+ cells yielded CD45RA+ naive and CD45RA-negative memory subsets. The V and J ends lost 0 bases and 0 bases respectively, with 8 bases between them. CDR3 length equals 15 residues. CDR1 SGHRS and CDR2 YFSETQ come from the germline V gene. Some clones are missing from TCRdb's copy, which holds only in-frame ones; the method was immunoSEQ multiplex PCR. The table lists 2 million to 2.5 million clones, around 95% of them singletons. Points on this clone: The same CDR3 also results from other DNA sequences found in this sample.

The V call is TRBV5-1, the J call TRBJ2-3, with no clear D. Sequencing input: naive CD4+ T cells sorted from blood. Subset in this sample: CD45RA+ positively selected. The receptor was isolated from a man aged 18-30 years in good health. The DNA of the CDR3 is TGCGCCAGCAGCTTGGGGCCTGCTAGCACAGATACGCAGTATTTT. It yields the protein CASSLGPASTDTQYF.